The 26 T cell receptor beta chains presented below share a single source sample, sequenced in a study of regulatory T cells in long-lasting Graves disease. Construction of TCR beta libraries relied on iRepertoire HTBI primers and on Arm-PCR targeting CDR3 regions. Each CDR3 protein is one row after TCRdb ran MiXCR on the multiplex PCR reads. The sample shows 550,000 to 650,000 distinct CDR3 sequences, 15% to 20% of them seen only once. This sample's time point: newly diagnosed GD, antithyroid drugs for less than 3 months. Researchers made the TCR library from RNA that was extracted from PBMCs. This same sample was also part of a study on T cells in Graves' hyperthyroidism and ophthalmopathy.

Material: peripheral blood mononuclear cells (PBMCs), obtained at new diagnosis, from a patient treated with antithyroid drugs. Receptors originate from a man between 18 and 35 years old with Graves disease.

This clonotype was seen more than once but under ten times. The rearrangement links TRBV30 to TRBJ2-3; D gene ambiguous. This CDR3 spans 14 amino acids. The germline V gene encodes CDR1 GTSNPN and CDR2 SVGIG (reference sequence). V lost 4 bases to trimming and J lost 0 bases, with 11 bases between them. CDR3 in amino acids: CAWKNAPSTDTQYF. Here the CDR3 DNA reads TGTGCCTGGAAGAACGCCCCTAGCACAGATACGCAGTATTTT.

The rearrangement uses TRBV20-1 and TRBJ2-1, with 9 bases that match TRBD2. The CDR3 extends over 16 amino acids. CDR1 is DFQATT, CDR2 SNEGSKA, per germline (reference sequence). The junction had 6 bases not matched to a gene; V was cut back by 3 bases and J by 0 bases. CDR3 coding DNA: TGCAGTGCTAGGCCGACTAGCGGTAACTCCTACAATGAGCAGTTCTTC. It yields the protein CSARPTSGNSYNEQFF.

Ten or more counts support this clonotype. V usage is TRBV7-9 and J usage is TRBJ2-7; the match to TRBD1 covers 10 bases. Per the germline V gene, CDR1 is SEHNR and CDR2 is FQNEAQ (reference sequence). Unmatched junction bases numbered 5, after V lost 4 bases and J lost 5 bases. CDR3 length: 14 amino acids. The CDR3 reads CASSSDRGRDEQYF. DNA for the CDR3: TGTGCCAGCAGCTCGGACAGGGGGAGAGACGAGCAGTACTTC.

There are many counts of this clonotype. This chain joins TRBV28 and TRBJ2-1; 7 positions agree with TRBD2. Germline-derived CDR1 and CDR2 are MDHEN and SYDVKM. The CDR3 contains 15 residues. Trimming cost V 6 bases and J 2 bases; bases outside gene matches: 7. CDR3 coding DNA: TGTGCCAGCAGCCAAACTAGCGTCACCTACAATGAGCAGTTCTTC. It is translated as CASSQTSVTYNEQFF.

This clonotype has a count of ten or more. The chain recombines TRBV29-1 with TRBJ2-5; no clear D gene. Trimming removed 5 bases at V and 9 bases at J, with 16 bases between. There are 12 residues in the CDR3. Germline V gene lookup returns CDR1 SQVTM and CDR2 ANQGSEA. The CDR3 coding sequence is TGCAGCGTTACAGCTGTCCCACAGCCCCAGTACTTC. It is translated as CSVTAVPQPQYF.

The rearrangement joins TRBV24-1 to TRBJ2-2; TRBD2 is a possible D gene (7 bases). The CDR3 is made up of 18 amino acids. Germline assignment: CDR1 KGHDR and CDR2 SFDVKD. Trimming stripped 4 bases from V and 3 bases from J, with 20 bases between. DNA of the CDR3: TGTGCCACCAGTGACCCGAGGGGGGGGTATGCGGACACCGGGGAGCTGTTTTTT. This translates into CATSDPRGGYADTGELFF.

This clonotype was counted ten times or more. The J gene is TRBJ2-2, the V gene TRBV12-3 or TRBV12-4; TRBD2 agrees at 8 bases. V lost 5 bases to trimming and J lost 4 bases; unmatched junction nucleotides: 9. The CDR3 runs 16 residues. The CDR3 DNA sequence: TGTGCCAGCAGTCCGGGGGGGACTCGGAGCACCGGGGAGCTGTTTTTT. This gives the protein CASSPGGTRSTGELFF.

This clonotype showed up just a few times. The J gene is TRBJ2-5, the V gene TRBV9; D is perhaps TRBD1 (6 bases). CDR1 and CDR2 from the germline V gene are SGDLS and YYNGEE. The CDR3 contains 13 residues. V lost 2 bases, J lost 2 bases, and 7 bases lay in between. The CDR3 coding sequence is TGTGCCAGCAGCGTGGGGGCGCAAGAGACCCAGTACTTC. Amino acid sequence: CASSVGAQETQYF.

This clonotype was observed at least ten times. This rearrangement joins TRBV6-1 to TRBJ2-1, with 10 bases fitting TRBD2. Trimming took 7 bases from V and 10 from J; bases not matched to a gene: 16. Germline-derived CDR1 and CDR2 are MNHNS and SASEGT. CDR3 size: 16 residues. The chain's CDR3 is CASTSALAGVWDEQFF. CDR3 in DNA: TGTGCCAGCACCTCCGCGCTAGCGGGAGTGTGGGACGAGCAGTTCTTC.

This clonotype was counted ten times or more. The gene calls are TRBV2 and TRBJ2-5; 14 nucleotides line up with TRBD2. V gave up 6 bases and J gave up 5 bases; unmatched junction bases: 8. The CDR3 covers 16 residues. The germline gives CDR1 SNHLY, CDR2 FYNNEI. The CDR3 region has the DNA TGTGCCAGCAGCGGGGGACTAGCGGGAGTAGGGGAGACCCAGTACTTC. Residues: CASSGGLAGVGETQYF.

This chain links TRBV20-1 with TRBJ2-5, with D possibly being TRBD2 (5 bases). Germline V lookup: CDR1 DFQATT, CDR2 SNEGSKA (reference sequence). The V end was cut by 0 bases, the J end by 5 bases, with 13 bases between. CDR3 length: 14 amino acids. CDR3 DNA: TGCAGTGCTAGAGATGAGGGAGCATGGGAGACCCAGTACTTC. Its translation is CSARDEGAWETQYF.

This clonotype was recorded many times. One junction end does not reproduce the germline sequence, and a read error may be involved. The V call is TRBV5-1, the J call TRBJ1-5; D is perhaps TRBD1 (5 bases). The CDR3 spans 14 residues. In germline, CDR1 is SGHRS, CDR2 YFSETQ. CDR3 DNA: TGTGCCAGCAGTTTGGCGGGGGGGGATCAGCCCCAGCATTTT. Its translation: CASSLAGGDQPQHF. Drawing the rest from reference TRBV5-1 and TRBJ1-5, the complete variable domain is KAGVTQTPRYLIKTRGQQVTLSCSPISGHRSVSWYQQTPGQGLQFLFEYFSETQRNKGNFPGRFSGRQFSNSRSEMNVSTLELGDSALYLCASSLAGGDQPQHFGDGTRLSIL.

This clonotype has a count of ten or more. The chain couples TRBV12-3 or TRBV12-4 to TRBJ2-5; 9 nucleotides line up with TRBD2. V gave up 8 bases and J gave up 4 bases; unmatched junction bases: 14. This CDR3 comprises 16 residues. The CDR3 protein is CASLPGVAGVTETQYF. CDR3 bases: TGTGCCAGCCTCCCCGGGGTAGCGGGAGTGACAGAGACCCAGTACTTC.

This clonotype was counted ten times or more. The chain joins TRBV6-1 to TRBJ2-3, with TRBD2 matching over 8 bases. Losses at the gene ends were 6 bases for V and 6 bases for J; bases not matched to a gene: 14. CDR3 length: 16 amino acids. CDR1 and CDR2 from the germline V gene are MNHNS and SASEGT. The CDR3 loop reads CASSLASGGAYDTQYF. As DNA, the CDR3 is TGTGCCAGCAGCCTGGCTTCGGGGGGGGCCTACGATACGCAGTATTTT.

This clonotype was picked up many times. The germline gene is not matched at one end of the junction; a read error may be the cause. The chain recombines TRBV7-7 with TRBJ2-3; 9 bases are shared with TRBD2. The germline V gene has CDR1 SSHAT and CDR2 FNYEAQ (reference sequence). CDR3 size: 14 residues. CDR3: CASSRSGRGDTQYF. The CDR3 DNA reads as TGTGCTAGCAGCCGTAGCGGGAGAGGAGATACGCAGTATTTT.

In regard to this clonotype: A single base separates this from a much larger clone, so it may be a read error. The chain uses TRBV3-1 and TRBJ1-2; maybe TRBD1 (6 bases). The germline V gene encodes CDR1 LGHDT and CDR2 YNNKEL (reference sequence). CDR3 length equals 15 residues. The CDR3 loop reads CGSSSPGQQFDGYTF. The CDR3 DNA is TGTGGCAGCAGCTCACCGGGACAACAGTTCGATGGCTACACCTTC.

This clonotype was counted at least ten times. The chain has TRBV2 and TRBJ2-1; 9 bases map to TRBD1. The CDR3 totals 16 residues. Germline values: CDR1 SNHLY, CDR2 FYNNEI. V lost 3 bases to trimming and J lost 0 bases; unmatched junction nucleotides: 3. The CDR3 loop is CASSDPGQGSYNEQFF. The CDR3 DNA reads as TGTGCCAGCAGTGACCCGGGACAGGGCTCCTACAATGAGCAGTTCTTC.

The table lists this clonotype with a count of one. The CDR3 DNA sequence: TGTGCCAGCAGTTCTAGCGCATTGGGGGAGACCCAGTACTTC. This gives the protein CASSSSALGETQYF. The chain has TRBV6-5 and TRBJ2-5; D is perhaps TRBD2 (6 bases). Between the trimmed V and J ends, which lost 4 bases and 5 bases, there was a span of 14 bases. This CDR3 region has 14 residues. From germline, CDR1 is MNHEY and CDR2 SVGAGI.

The chain recombines TRBV19 with TRBJ2-1, with D possibly matching TRBD2 (6 bases). The CDR3 totals 17 residues. V was pared by 1 base and J by 6 bases, with 19 bases between. Per the germline V gene, CDR1 is LNHDA and CDR2 is SQIVND (reference sequence). As DNA, the CDR3 is TGTGCCAGTAGTATAGGGTGGCGGGGAACCATGGCCAATGAGCAGTTCTTC. Residues: CASSIGWRGTMANEQFF.

The V gene is TRBV9, the J gene TRBJ1-3; 7 nucleotides line up with TRBD1. Germline CDR1 reads SGDLS; CDR2 reads YYNGEE. This CDR3 region has 20 residues. The V and J ends lost 4 bases and 0 bases, in that order; junction bases with no gene match: 19. CDR3 in amino acids: CASSPYRDSQLYSSGNTIYF. For the CDR3, the DNA is TGTGCCAGCAGCCCCTATCGGGACAGCCAGTTATACTCCTCTGGAAACACCATATATTTT.

This clonotype occurred many times. This chain uses TRBV7-2 with TRBJ2-7; D remains ambiguous. The V gene's germline CDR1 is SGHTA and CDR2 FQGNSA. Deletions cut 1 base from V and 3 bases from J, with 13 bases between. This CDR3 comprises 15 residues. The CDR3 region has the DNA TGTGCCAGCAGCTTAGAATTTTCCAGGAGCTACGAGCAGTACTTC. This codes for CASSLEFSRSYEQYF. The entire variable domain, with the rest obtained from reference TRBV7-2 and TRBJ2-7, is as follows: GAGVSQSPSNKVTEKGKDVELRCDPISGHTALYWYRQSLGQGLEFLIYFQGNSAPDKSGLPSDRFSAERTGGSVSTLTIQRTQQEDSAVYLCASSLEFSRSYEQYFGPGTRLTVT.

The chain recombines TRBV11-3 with TRBJ2-2, with D possibly TRBD1 on 5 matching bases. The CDR3 length is 15 residues. From germline, CDR1 is SGHNT and CDR2 YENEEA. V gave up 1 base and J gave up 6 bases, with 12 bases separating them. The CDR3: CASSLARGRAGELFF. The CDR3 DNA is TGTGCCAGCAGCTTAGCAAGGGGCCGCGCCGGGGAGCTGTTTTTT.

The CDR3 nucleotides read TGTGCCAGCAGCCAAGACCCTGGGACCTTTTACGAGCAGTACTTC. Translating gives CASSQDPGTFYEQYF. The chain recombines TRBV3-1 with TRBJ2-7; TRBD1 or TRBD2 may be the D gene (5 bases each). CDR1 LGHDT and CDR2 YNNKEL come from the germline V gene (reference sequence). V lost 0 bases, J lost 4 bases, and 13 bases lay in between. The CDR3 has 15 amino acids.

The chain recombines TRBV10-3 with TRBJ2-2; TRBD2 matches 7 bases. Germline V CDR1 and CDR2: ENHRY, SYGVKD. V was clipped by 8 bases and J by 3 bases; unmatched bases: 9. The CDR3 is 15 residues long. CDR3 amino acids: CAIGEAGVDTGELFF. CDR3 sequence (DNA): TGTGCCATCGGCGAGGCGGGAGTAGACACCGGGGAGCTGTTTTTT.

This sequence joins TRBV12-3 or TRBV12-4 and TRBJ1-4, with no clear D. The CDR3 extends over 14 amino acids. V lost 1 base and J lost 1, with 4 bases in between. The CDR3 sequence is CASSLERTNEKLFF. DNA of the CDR3: TGTGCCAGCAGTTTAGAGAGAACTAATGAAAAACTGTTTTTT.

The chain recombines TRBV19 with TRBJ2-1; D gene unclear. From germline, CDR1 is LNHDA and CDR2 SQIVND (reference sequence). This CDR3 is 16 amino acids long. V was trimmed by 0 bases and J by 0 bases, leaving 9 bases between them. This CDR3 is CASSIDRASSYNEQFF. The CDR3 coding sequence is TGTGCCAGTAGTATAGATCGGGCTAGCTCCTACAATGAGCAGTTCTTC.